The 12 T cell receptor beta chains below come from one sample, sequenced in a study of blood T cell repertoires in COVID-19. Generated by immunoSEQ multiplex PCR, the TCRdb table keeps only in-frame clones and is missing some. The data contain 350,000 to 400,000 clones, around nine tenths of them singletons. The source material was PBMCs or T cells enriched from blood (not recorded which). The receptor source for this set is a woman under 30 who had recovered from COVID-19.

In its sample, this clone was seen once. The chain joins TRBV12-3 or TRBV12-4 to TRBJ1-2; D remains unclear. Deletions cut 6 bases from V and 6 bases from J, with 11 bases between. This CDR3 has 12 residues. The CDR3 DNA reads as TGTGCCAGCAGCTACAGTAGTCATGGCTACACCTTC. Amino acid sequence: CASSYSSHGYTF.

CDR3 amino acids: CASSPIGGVNTGELFF. The CDR3 DNA reads as TGTGCCAGCAGCCCGATCGGGGGGGTGAACACCGGGGAGCTGTTTTTT. This rearrangement joins TRBV27 to TRBJ2-2; the match to TRBD2 covers 8 bases. CDR1 is MNHEY, CDR2 SMNVEV, per germline (reference sequence). The CDR3 runs to 16 residues. J gave up 1 base and V 6 bases, and 7 bases lay outside the gene matches.

The CDR3 sequence: CASSRPGGEGEKLFF. The CDR3 DNA reads TGTGCCAGCAGCCGCCCAGGGGGCGAGGGTGAAAAACTGTTTTTT. The chain is built from TRBV3-1 (or the pseudogene TRBV3-2) and TRBJ1-4; TRBD1 aligns across 8 bases. CDR1 and CDR2 from the germline V gene are LGHDT and YNNKEL (reference sequence). The CDR3 length is 15 residues. V gave up 4 bases and J gave up 7 bases; unmatched junction bases: 8.

The chain is built from TRBV12-5 and TRBJ1-1, with D uncertain. Trimming removed 6 bases from V and 1 base from J, with 15 bases in between. This CDR3 spans 15 amino acids. Per the germline V gene, CDR1 is LGHNT and CDR2 is FRNRAP. The CDR3 sequence is CASGKAAHRNTEAFF. The DNA of the CDR3 is TGTGCTAGTGGCAAAGCCGCGCACAGGAACACTGAAGCTTTCTTT.

This chain links TRBV10-3 with TRBJ2-4, with TRBD2 as a possible D gene (5 bases). V lost 3 bases, J lost 3 bases, and 12 bases lay in between. This CDR3 has 15 residues. The germline V gene has CDR1 ENHRY and CDR2 SYGVKD. The CDR3 reads CAISDPGMGKNIQYF. The CDR3 DNA sequence: TGTGCCATCAGTGACCCCGGGATGGGCAAAAACATTCAGTACTTC.

The J gene is TRBJ1-2, the V gene TRBV6-5; TRBD1 is a possible D gene (6 bases). Germline CDR1 is MNHEY and CDR2 is SVGAGI. V dropped 0 bases and J dropped 6 bases, with 8 bases sitting between them. CDR3 length: 13 amino acids. The chain's CDR3 is CASSYSKGDGYTF. The CDR3 DNA is TGTGCCAGCAGTTACTCTAAGGGGGATGGCTACACCTTC.

The chain joins TRBV13 to TRBJ1-4; no clear D. Germline-derived CDR1 and CDR2 are PRHDT and FYEKMQ (reference sequence). Trimming took 5 bases from V and 0 from J, leaving 10 bases between them. This CDR3 region has 15 residues. The CDR3 sequence is CASSPRRSTNEKLFF. The CDR3 DNA follows: TGTGCCAGCAGCCCCCGCAGGTCAACTAATGAAAAACTGTTTTTT.

This rearrangement joins TRBV7-9 to TRBJ2-7; 9 nucleotides align to TRBD1. The CDR3 covers 15 residues. CDR1 is SEHNR, CDR2 FQNEAQ, per germline (reference sequence). V lost 2 bases and J lost 5; bases outside the gene matches: 7. The CDR3 DNA is TGTGCCAGCAGCTTAACGACAGGGGGTCGACACGAGCAGTACTTC. Translated: CASSLTTGGRHEQYF.

The rearrangement uses TRBV5-6 and TRBJ1-1; D is ambiguous. CDR3 size: 12 residues. Germline lookup yields CDR1 SGHDT and CDR2 YYEEEE. V was cut by 0 bases and J by 3 bases, with 3 bases left in between. The CDR3 here is CASSLAYTEAFF. The CDR3 bases are TGTGCCAGCAGCTTGGCCTACACTGAAGCTTTCTTT.

The chain links TRBV30 to TRBJ1-2; 11 positions agree with TRBD1. Unmatched junction bases numbered 2, after V lost 0 bases and J lost 2 bases. The CDR3 has 15 amino acids. Germline CDR1 is GTSNPN and CDR2 is SVGIG (reference sequence). DNA for the CDR3: TGTGCCTGGAGTGTTGGACAGGGGGCCAACTATGGCTACACCTTC. The encoded protein is CAWSVGQGANYGYTF. The whole variable domain, filled in from reference TRBV30 and TRBJ1-2, reads SQTIHQWPATLVQPVGSPLSLECTVEGTSNPNLYWYRQAAGRGLQLLFYSVGIGQISSEVPQNLSASRPQDRQFILSSKKLLLSDSGFYLCAWSVGQGANYGYTFGSGTRLTVV.

J is TRBJ2-5 and V is TRBV30, with 8 bases matching TRBD2. The junction had 11 bases not matched to a gene; V was cut back by 3 bases and J by 5 bases. Germline values: CDR1 GTSNPN, CDR2 SVGIG (reference sequence). The length of the CDR3 is 15 residues. The CDR3 nucleotides are TGTGCCTGGAGCCGGGGCGGGGGGACATGGGAGACCCAGTACTTC. The encoded protein is CAWSRGGGTWETQYF.

This clone was detected only once. V usage is TRBV9 and J usage is TRBJ2-5; D gene uncertain. Deletions cut 0 bases from V and 7 bases from J, with 4 bases between. The CDR3 totals 11 residues. Germline lookup yields CDR1 SGDLS and CDR2 YYNGEE. CDR3 sequence: CASSVDGTQYF. The CDR3 DNA is TGTGCCAGCAGCGTAGACGGGACCCAGTACTTC.